Each of the 7 T cell receptor beta chains below was sequenced from the same sample in a study of somatic mutations in cytotoxic T cells in rheumatoid arthritis. Sequenced by immunoSEQ multiplex PCR; TCRdb stores in-frame clones only, minus some. The sample gives 8,500 to 13,000 clones, roughly 73% of which show up once; 38% is in the top ten. Sequencing was performed on CD8+ T cells sorted from blood. All receptors derive from a man between 60 and 70 years old in good health.

This clone came up once. The rearrangement joins TRBV29-1 to TRBJ2-1, with a weak D call TRBD1 (5 bases). Deletions cut 6 bases from V and 9 bases from J, with 12 bases between. Per the germline V gene, CDR1 is SQVTM and CDR2 is ANQGSEA. The CDR3 is made up of 11 amino acids. The CDR3 sequence: CSVADTAEQFF. The DNA of the CDR3 is TGCAGCGTCGCGGACACTGCTGAGCAGTTCTTC.

This clone is medium-sized (0.01 to 0.1%). The chain uses TRBV14 and TRBJ2-3; D is unclear. Germline assignment: CDR1 SGHDN and CDR2 FVKESK. V shed 0 bases and J shed 1 base, with 5 bases lying between them. This CDR3 region has 14 residues. The CDR3 loop is CASSQEWGTDTQYF. Written as DNA, the CDR3 is TGTGCCAGCAGCCAAGAGTGGGGCACAGATACGCAGTATTTT.

The rearrangement joins TRBV5-6 to TRBJ2-5; TRBD1 is a possible D gene (8 bases). CDR1 is SGHDT, CDR2 YYEEEE, per germline. Trimming removed 10 bases from V and 9 bases from J, with 19 bases in between. The CDR3 loop spans 12 amino acids. CDR3 DNA sequence: TGTGCCTCGCATACAGGGGGGGCCCCCCAGTACTTC. Its protein is CASHTGGAPQYF.

The V gene is TRBV6-1, the J gene TRBJ2-3, with TRBD2 matching over 12 bases. This CDR3 has 15 amino acids. The V gene's germline CDR1 is MNHNS and CDR2 SASEGT. V shed 2 bases, J shed 4 bases, and the junction held 1 base outside the gene matches. In nucleotides, the CDR3 is TGTGCCAGCAGTGAACTAGCGGGGGGGCCAGATACGCAGTATTTT. Protein: CASSELAGGPDTQYF.

V usage is TRBV28 and J usage is TRBJ1-1, with TRBD1 as a possible D gene (6 bases). The germline CDR1 and CDR2 sequences are MDHEN and SYDVKM. The CDR3 totals 14 residues. Trimming took off 8 bases at V and 5 bases at J, with 18 bases between the two ends. The CDR3 DNA reads TGTGCCAGCCAGCCCCTACAGGGTCGGACTGAAGCTTTCTTT. The encoded protein is CASQPLQGRTEAFF.

The chain uses TRBV19 and TRBJ2-7; 7 bases agree with TRBD1. Germline lookup yields CDR1 LNHDA and CDR2 SQIVND (reference sequence). V was pared by 5 bases and J by 3 bases, with 7 bases of the junction left unmatched. The CDR3 loop spans 14 amino acids. The CDR3 coding sequence is TGTGCCAGTAGTGATGCAGGGGGTTACTACGAGCAGTACTTC. It specifies CASSDAGGYYEQYF.

This chain links TRBV29-1 with TRBJ2-3; D might be TRBD2 (7 bases). Trimming cost V 7 bases and J 4 bases, with 18 bases left between them. The CDR3 contains 14 residues. CDR1 is SQVTM, CDR2 ANQGSEA, per germline. The CDR3 loop reads CSAPGGPVSDTQYF. The CDR3 bases are TGCAGCGCTCCGGGGGGCCCGGTCTCAGATACGCAGTATTTT.